The rows below give T cell receptor beta chains drawn from one sample of a study of blood T cells in healthy people across ages. TCRdb reanalysed the 5' RACE reads using MiXCR and keeps one entry per CDR3 protein. The table has some 710,000 distinct CDR3 sequences, roughly 46% seen once; the top ten hold around 18%. Sequencing used blood. The receptors were sampled from a man aged 80 or over in good health. The CDR3 runs from the conserved cysteine through the conserved F or W. Each record gives: D gene, V gene, J gene, clone size, CDR3 DNA, CDR3 protein. The D gene is left open where the match is weak. Rows give clone size only sometimes, using once, few, many, or a class for an expanded clone.

NA,TRBV19,TRBJ2-7,NA,TGTGCCAGTAGTCGGGACCCACGCCTCTACAATGAGCAGTACTTC,CASSRDPRLYNEQYF
NA,TRBV5-1,TRBJ2-3,NA,TGCGCCAGCAGCCAAGGGGCGGGGATTCGGACAGATACGCAGTATTTT,CASSQGAGIRTDTQYF
NA,TRBV4-1,TRBJ1-1,once,TGCGCCAGCAGCCAAAGACAGGAGAGCACTGAAGCTTTCTTT,CASSQRQESTEAFF
TRBD1,TRBV28,TRBJ1-1,NA,TGTGCCAGCAGTTTATTGGGGACAGGGGGCTCAGAAGCTTTCTTT,CASSLLGTGGSEAFF
TRBD1,TRBV7-2,TRBJ1-2,NA,TGTGCCAGCAGCTTAGGGATGACAGGGAATGGCTACACCTTC,CASSLGMTGNGYTF
NA,TRBV9,TRBJ2-1,NA,TGTGCCAGCAGCGAACGCTGGTTGGGGGCGGGAACCCTGAGCTCCTACAATGAGCAGTTCTTC,CASSERWLGAGTLSSYNEQFF
TRBD2,TRBV12-5,TRBJ2-1,NA,TGTGCTAGTGCCCGGGAGGGCCCCCCAGTTCGTCACAATGAGCAGTTCTTC,CASAREGPPVRHNEQFF
TRBD2,TRBV12-3/TRBV12-4,TRBJ2-1,NA,TGTGCCAGCAGTTTTGGCTCTAGCGGGAGCCTCTACAATGAGCAGTTCTTC,CASSFGSSGSLYNEQFF
NA,TRBV12-3/TRBV12-4,TRBJ1-4,NA,TGTGCCAGCAGTCGGACGGGAGATAATGAAAAACTGTTTTTT,CASSRTGDNEKLFF
TRBD1,TRBV7-2,TRBJ2-3,NA,TGTGCCAGCAGCCTCCGGACAGGGTCGAACACAGGTACGCAGTATTTT,CASSLRTGSNTGTQYF
NA,TRBV6-2/TRBV6-3,TRBJ2-4,NA,TGTGCCAGCAGTTACCAGGGAGAGTCACGGTACTTC,CASSYQGESRYF
TRBD1,TRBV20-1,TRBJ2-7,NA,TGCAGTGCTAGGATCGGGACAGGGATTACCGACGAGCAGTACTTC,CSARIGTGITDEQYF
NA,TRBV12-3/TRBV12-4,TRBJ2-7,many,TGTGCCAGCAGTTTAGACGGGACTGCAACCTACGAGCAGTACTTC,CASSLDGTATYEQYF
TRBD2,TRBV12-3/TRBV12-4,TRBJ2-1,few,TGTGCCAGCAGTTCCTCCGGGACTAGCAATGAGCAGTTCTTC,CASSSSGTSNEQFF
NA,TRBV28,TRBJ1-2,NA,TGTGCCAGCAGCGACGACATGGAGAACTATGGCTACACCTTC,CASSDDMENYGYTF
TRBD1,TRBV15,TRBJ2-4,NA,TGTGCCACCAGCAGAGGACAGGGGGGTGACGTACCGGACACTCAGTACTTC,CATSRGQGGDVPDTQYF
TRBD1,TRBV7-9,TRBJ1-1,NA,TGTGCCAGCAGTACACTCCCAACCGGGACAGGGGTCCCTGAAGCTTTCTTT,CASSTLPTGTGVPEAFF
NA,TRBV6-1,TRBJ2-7,NA,TGTGCCAGCAGTGAAGGACCGGGCCTGATGTACGAGCAGTACTTC,CASSEGPGLMYEQYF
NA,TRBV5-1,TRBJ2-4,NA,TGCGCCAGCAGCTCGGGAGCGGTAGCCAAAAACATTCAGTACTTC,CASSSGAVAKNIQYF
TRBD2,TRBV10-3,TRBJ2-1,many,TGTGCCATCAGTGCGGGCGGGGGGACTGAGAATGAGCAGTTCTTC,CAISAGGGTENEQFF
TRBD2,TRBV27,TRBJ2-1,NA,TGTGCCAGCAGTTTAATAGCGGGGAACAATGAGCAGTTCTTC,CASSLIAGNNEQFF
NA,TRBV5-8,TRBJ2-7,NA,TGTGCCAGCGGGAGTCGGGCGGGCGAGCAGTACTTC,CASGSRAGEQYF
NA,TRBV7-9,TRBJ2-7,NA,TGTGCCAGCAGCTTAGCGGGGCAGCGTCCCTACAATGAGCAGTACTTC,CASSLAGQRPYNEQYF
TRBD2,TRBV29-1,TRBJ2-5,few,TGCAGCGTTCGGACTAGCGGGCCCAGGGCCCAGTACTTC,CSVRTSGPRAQYF
NA,TRBV28,TRBJ2-6,NA,TGTGCCAGCAGTTTCGCCCCATTCAGCGTACGGGCCAACGTCCTGACTTTC,CASSFAPFSVRANVLTF
NA,TRBV5-1,TRBJ2-7,NA,TGCGCCAGCAGCATCAGTCTAGCTATCGACGAGCAGTACTTC,CASSISLAIDEQYF
NA,TRBV5-1,TRBJ1-1,NA,TGTGCCAGCAGCTTGGAATCCTCGAAGACTGAAGCTTTCTTT,CASSLESSKTEAFF
NA,TRBV5-1,TRBJ1-2,many,TGCGCCAGCAGCGATGGACGGTCGTATGGCTACACCTTC,CASSDGRSYGYTF
NA,TRBV27,TRBJ1-6,few,TGTGCCAGCAGTTTATCGGGGGCGGTCTATAATTCACCCCTCCACTTT,CASSLSGAVYNSPLHF
TRBD1,TRBV2,TRBJ2-1,NA,TGTGCCACCGGCGACAGGGAACGGCAGTTCTTC,CATGDRERQFF
TRBD2,TRBV20-1,TRBJ2-1,few,TGCAGTGCTAGCAGCGGGAGGGGATTGGGTGAGCAGTTCTTC,CSASSGRGLGEQFF
TRBD2,TRBV19,TRBJ2-5,once,TGTGCCTGCTCACTAGCGGGAGGTCGGGAGACCCAGTACTTC,CACSLAGGRETQYF
NA,TRBV6-5,TRBJ1-5,once,TGTGCCAGCAGCAGCAGGGAGACTCAGCCCCAGCATTTT,CASSSRETQPQHF
NA,TRBV27,TRBJ2-7,NA,TGTGCCAGCAGTTTACCCCATCGGGGACCACCTTCGGCTTACGAGCAGTACTTC,CASSLPHRGPPSAYEQYF
TRBD1,TRBV14,TRBJ1-1,NA,TGTGCCAGCAGCCAAAGGACAGGGGAAGCTTTCTTT,CASSQRTGEAFF
NA,TRBV7-2,TRBJ1-1,NA,TGTGCCAGCAGCCTCAGGGGTGGGAGCACTGAAGCTTTCTTT,CASSLRGGSTEAFF
TRBD1,TRBV4-2,TRBJ2-1,few,TGTGCCAGCAGCCTTCTCGTTGGACAGGGGTATGAGCAGTTCTTC,CASSLLVGQGYEQFF
TRBD1,TRBV27,TRBJ2-7,NA,TGTGCCAGCAGTATTACAGGGGGCTACGAGCAGTACTTC,CASSITGGYEQYF
TRBD1,TRBV24-1,TRBJ2-1,many,TGTGCCACCCAGCGGACAGGGCGATTTGGGTCTAATGAGCAGTTCTTC,CATQRTGRFGSNEQFF
NA,TRBV10-3,TRBJ2-3,many,TGTGCCATCAGTCCCGCCGGGCTAGTAGGAGATACGCAGTATTTT,CAISPAGLVGDTQYF
TRBD1,TRBV27,TRBJ2-7,NA,TGTGCCAGCAGTACCTTGGGACAGATCTACGAGCAGTACTTC,CASSTLGQIYEQYF
NA,TRBV29-1,TRBJ1-1,few,TGCAGCGTGGCCTTGAAGTTGAACACTGAAGCTTTCTTT,CSVALKLNTEAFF
TRBD2,TRBV20-1,TRBJ2-5,many,TGCAGTGCTAGAGAAATGAGCGGGAGTAGGGCGTACTTC,CSAREMSGSRAYF
NA,TRBV21-1,TRBJ2-7,NA,TGTGCCAGCAGCAAAGAGCGGGTCAGCCCCTACGAGCAGTACTTC,CASSKERVSPYEQYF
TRBD2,TRBV7-2,TRBJ2-7,few,TGTGCCAGCAGCTCCAAAGCTAGCGGCCTGTCCTACGAGCAGTACTTC,CASSSKASGLSYEQYF
TRBD2,TRBV9,TRBJ2-3,few,TGTGCCAGCAGCGTAGAGATAGCGGGAGGGGATACGCAGTATTTT,CASSVEIAGGDTQYF
TRBD1,TRBV6-2/TRBV6-3,TRBJ1-5,NA,TGTGCCAGCACTCTACCAGGGGGCGGTCAGCCCCAGCATTTT,CASTLPGGGQPQHF
NA,TRBV9,TRBJ2-3,many,TGTGCCAGCAGCGTAGGGGGACCTAGCACAGATACGCAGTATTTT,CASSVGGPSTDTQYF
TRBD1,TRBV7-2,TRBJ1-2,many,TGTGCCAGCAGCTTAGGGACAGGGGACTATGGCTACACCTTC,CASSLGTGDYGYTF
NA,TRBV5-1,TRBJ2-7,NA,TGCGCCAGCAGCTTGGTGGCAGGGGACACCTACGAGCAGTACTTC,CASSLVAGDTYEQYF
TRBD1,TRBV5-1,TRBJ2-1,NA,TGCGCCAGCAGCTCCTGGGACAGGGAGGGCAATGAGCAGTTCTTC,CASSSWDREGNEQFF
NA,TRBV30,TRBJ2-3,NA,TGTGCCTGGAGTGCTTTTCGGTCCGGGCTAGGCACAGATACGCAGTATTTT,CAWSAFRSGLGTDTQYF